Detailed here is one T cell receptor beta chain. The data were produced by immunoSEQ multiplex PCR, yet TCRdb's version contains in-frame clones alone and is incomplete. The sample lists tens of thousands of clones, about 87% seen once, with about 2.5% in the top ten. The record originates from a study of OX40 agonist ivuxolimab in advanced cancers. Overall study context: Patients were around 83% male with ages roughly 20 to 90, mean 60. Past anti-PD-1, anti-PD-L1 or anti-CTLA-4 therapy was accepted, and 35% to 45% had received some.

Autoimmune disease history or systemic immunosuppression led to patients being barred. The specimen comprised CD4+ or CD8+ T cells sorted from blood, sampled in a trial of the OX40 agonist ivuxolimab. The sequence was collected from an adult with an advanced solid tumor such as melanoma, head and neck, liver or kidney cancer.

The CDR3 DNA reads TGCGCCAGCAGCCGCGGAGGGGGGTCGAACACTGAAGCTTTCTTT. It encodes CASSRGGGSNTEAFF. V is TRBV5-1 and J is TRBJ1-1, with TRBD1 as a possible D gene (6 bases). The CDR3 contains 15 residues. Between the trimmed V and J ends, which lost 4 bases and 1 base, there was a span of 14 bases. Germline values: CDR1 SGHRS, CDR2 YFSETQ. Full variable domain (missing parts from reference TRBV5-1 and TRBJ1-1): KAGVTQTPRYLIKTRGQQVTLSCSPISGHRSVSWYQQTPGQGLQFLFEYFSETQRNKGNFPGRFSGRQFSNSRSEMNVSTLELGDSALYLCASSRGGGSNTEAFFGQGTRLTVV.